One sample yielded the 14 T cell receptor beta chains listed below, sequenced in a study of neurological immune-mediated disorders. TCRdb processed the 5' RACE reads anew with MiXCR; each CDR3 protein has one entry. The sample records 84,000 or so distinct CDR3 sequences, around 10% being singletons. Sequenced input: PBMCs. The receptors were sampled from a man in his forties in good health.

This clonotype came up many times. The chain has TRBV20-1 and TRBJ2-5; 15 bases fit TRBD2. Unmatched junction bases numbered 6, after V lost 0 bases and J lost 4 bases. This CDR3 contains 17 residues. Germline V CDR1 and CDR2: DFQATT, SNEGSKA (reference sequence). CDR3 DNA: TGCAGTGCTAGAGATCTGGGACTAGCGGGGGGCCCAGAGACCCAGTACTTC. Translation: CSARDLGLAGGPETQYF.

This clonotype appeared many times. This sequence joins TRBV6-5 and TRBJ1-1, with a weak D call TRBD1 (6 bases). This CDR3 is built from 15 residues. Germline V gives CDR1 MNHEY, CDR2 SVGAGI. Trimming stripped 7 bases from V and 5 bases from J, with 20 bases between. The CDR3 DNA follows: TGTGCCAGCACTTTACGGAGGGGGGCCCGGACTGAAGCTTTCTTT. Its protein is CASTLRRGARTEAFF.

The chain combines TRBV10-3 with TRBJ2-3; no firm D call. The V end was cut by 4 bases, the J end by 1 base, with 6 bases between. Germline CDR1 is ENHRY and CDR2 is SYGVKD. The CDR3 length is 13 residues. CDR3 DNA sequence: TGTGCCATCAGTGGGCAGCGCACAGATACGCAGTATTTT. This gives the protein CAISGQRTDTQYF.

The chain has TRBV7-2 and TRBJ2-3; possibly TRBD2 for D (5 bases). The ends were cut back, 4 bases at V and 11 bases at J, with 13 bases in the middle. The CDR3 totals 12 residues. Germline CDR1 is SGHTA and CDR2 is FQGNSA. The CDR3 nucleotides read TGTGCCAGCAGCTCTCGAACCGGGGAGCAGTATTTT. Its protein is CASSSRTGEQYF. Supplemented by reference TRBV7-2 and TRBJ2-3, the full variable domain reads GAGVSQSPSNKVTEKGKDVELRCDPISGHTALYWYRQSLGQGLEFLIYFQGNSAPDKSGLPSDRFSAERTGGSVSTLTIQRTQQEDSAVYLCASSSRTGEQYFGPGTRLTVL.

V gene TRBV29-1 combines with J gene TRBJ2-7; 11 positions match TRBD2. V was pared by 6 bases and J by 1 base, with 11 bases of the junction left unmatched. Germline values: CDR1 SQVTM, CDR2 ANQGSEA. The CDR3 totals 16 residues. The CDR3 DNA reads TGCAGCGTCGTAAAAACTAGCGGGGGACCTTCCTACGAGCAGTACTTC. Translating gives CSVVKTSGGPSYEQYF.

This clonotype was observed many times. V usage is TRBV12-3 or TRBV12-4 and J usage is TRBJ1-3, with a possible D match to TRBD1 (5 bases). The ends were cut back, 5 bases at V and 6 bases at J, with 8 bases in the middle. The CDR3 loop spans 12 amino acids. Here the CDR3 DNA reads TGTGCCAGCAGTGCAGGGCTAAACACCATATATTTT. This gives the protein CASSAGLNTIYF.

This clonotype was recorded at least ten times. The chain combines TRBV29-1 with TRBJ2-7; the D gene is possibly TRBD2 (5 bases). The CDR3 is 15 amino acids. Trimming pared 0 bases from V and 2 bases from J, leaving 14 bases between. CDR1 is SQVTM and CDR2 is ANQGSEA in the germline V gene. Written as DNA, the CDR3 is TGCAGCGTTGAAGAGGGAGAACACAGAGCCTACGAGCAGTACTTC. Its protein product is CSVEEGEHRAYEQYF.

This clonotype showed up many times. The chain links TRBV21-1 to TRBJ2-3. TRBV21-1 has pseudogene status. The CDR3 sequence is 13 residues long. The CDR3: CASRTSSTDTQYF. The CDR3 bases are TGTGCCAGCAGAACTTCTAGCACAGATACGCAGTATTTT.

At least ten counts were recorded for this clonotype. The V call is TRBV12-3 or TRBV12-4, the J call TRBJ2-3, with D maybe TRBD2 (6 bases). The CDR3 extends over 15 amino acids. Trimming pared 4 bases from V and 0 bases from J, leaving 11 bases between. The chain's CDR3 is CASSWTGTSTDTQYF. CDR3 sequence (DNA): TGTGCCAGCAGTTGGACCGGGACTAGCACAGATACGCAGTATTTT.

This clonotype was counted ten times or more. V is TRBV5-5 and J is TRBJ1-5, with TRBD1 identical over 9 bases. Germline V gives CDR1 SGHKS, CDR2 YYEKEE (reference sequence). The length of the CDR3 is 14 residues. The trim removed 4 bases at V and 6 bases at J, leaving 5 bases unmatched. The CDR3 nucleotides read TGTGCCAGCAGCATACAGGGGGCTGGTCAGCCCCAGCATTTT. Translated: CASSIQGAGQPQHF.

Many counts were recorded for this clonotype. The V and J genes are TRBV25-1 and TRBJ2-2; TRBD1 agrees at 7 bases. The CDR3 has 13 amino acids. Germline assignment: CDR1 MGHDK and CDR2 SYGVNS. The V and J ends lost 4 bases and 6 bases, in that order; junction bases with no gene match: 2. CDR3 sequence (DNA): TGTGCCAGCAGTGCGACAGGGCCCGGGGAGCTGTTTTTT. As protein: CASSATGPGELFF.

This clonotype was picked up one time. The DNA is left out, because the CDR3 cannot be placed on it with certainty; the CDR3 is given as TCRdb lists it. The chain carries TRBV5-1 and TRBJ2-5; the table's TRBD2 call for D was not verified on the DNA. Germline V CDR1 and CDR2: SGHRS, YFSETQ. Ends included, the CDR3 has 23 residues. The CDR3 is CASSFYICSARDPAGGRLETQYF.

This clonotype was recorded many times. The chain combines TRBV2 with TRBJ2-1, with D hard to call. The ends were cut back, 3 bases at V and 2 bases at J, with 20 bases in the middle. The CDR3 spans 18 residues. Germline V gene lookup returns CDR1 SNHLY and CDR2 FYNNEI. CDR3 nucleotide sequence: TGTGCCAGCAGTGAGTCCTCGTTTGTGGGAAAAGCCTACAATGAGCAGTTCTTC. This encodes CASSESSFVGKAYNEQFF.

This clonotype has ten or more counts. The chain couples TRBV10-3 to TRBJ2-1, with 7 bases fitting TRBD1. V dropped 3 bases and J dropped 5; count of bases not matched to a gene: 4. CDR3 size: 14 residues. Germline V lookup: CDR1 ENHRY, CDR2 SYGVKD. CDR3 in amino acids: CAISDLGQNNEQFF. The CDR3 nucleotides read TGTGCCATCAGTGACCTGGGACAGAACAATGAGCAGTTCTTC.